The 21 T cell receptor beta chains reported below all come from one sample, sequenced in a study of shared clonotypes between healthy human individuals. Sequencing used immunoSEQ multiplex PCR; TCRdb keeps in-frame clones, though not all of them. The sample includes about 450,000 clones, 79% of them seen just once. Material: PBMCs. These receptors were taken from a woman aged 40 to 50 in good health. Some clones in this sample may be carry-over from other donors' samples.

The V call is TRBV5-6, the J call TRBJ2-5, with D possibly being TRBD2 (5 bases). In germline, CDR1 is SGHDT, CDR2 YYEEEE. V was pared by 4 bases and J by 2 bases, with 15 bases between. The CDR3 has 15 residues. CDR3 amino acids: CASSPTRVGQETQYF. The CDR3 nucleotides are TGTGCCAGCAGCCCCACGAGGGTAGGACAAGAGACCCAGTACTTC.

V gene TRBV28 combines with J gene TRBJ1-2, with D tentatively TRBD1 (5 bases). This CDR3 comprises 13 residues. Trimming removed 7 bases at V and 8 bases at J, with 17 bases between. Germline CDR1 reads MDHEN; CDR2 reads SYDVKM. The CDR3 sequence: CASIRQPFRGYTF. As DNA, the CDR3 is TGTGCCAGCATCCGACAGCCCTTTCGGGGCTACACCTTC.

The rearrangement joins TRBV11-2 to TRBJ2-1, with unresolved D. This CDR3 is 14 amino acids long. Trimming took off 6 bases at V and 1 base at J, with 10 bases between the two ends. CDR1 and CDR2 (germline): SGHAT, FQNNGV. The CDR3 sequence is CASSTAVSYNEQFF. In DNA form, the CDR3 reads TGTGCCAGCAGTACGGCAGTTTCCTACAATGAGCAGTTCTTC.

The chain carries TRBV6-4 and TRBJ2-1; 10 bases align to TRBD2. V gave up 8 bases and J gave up 4 bases; unmatched junction bases: 5. Germline V CDR1 and CDR2: MRHNA, SNTAGT. The length of the CDR3 is 14 residues. The chain's CDR3 is CASSIAGGYNEQFF. CDR3 in DNA: TGTGCCAGCTCCATAGCGGGAGGTTACAATGAGCAGTTCTTC.

The chain couples TRBV2 to TRBJ1-2, with D possibly being TRBD1 (5 bases). The V end was cut by 4 bases, the J end by 2 bases, with 11 bases between. The CDR3 is 14 residues long. The V gene's germline CDR1 is SNHLY and CDR2 FYNNEI. CDR3 in amino acids: CASSVSQGNYGYTF. In DNA, the CDR3 is TGTGCCAGCAGTGTATCCCAGGGAAACTATGGCTACACCTTC.

This clone has a handful of counts. Other DNA sequences of this sample code for an identical CDR3. The rearrangement links TRBV5-1 to TRBJ1-1; D is unresolved. Per germline, CDR1 SGHRS and CDR2 YFSETQ. The CDR3 has 13 amino acids. V dropped 1 base and J dropped 1 base, with 5 bases sitting between them. The CDR3 reads CASSLLGNTEAFF. The CDR3 DNA follows: TGCGCCAGCAGCTTGTTGGGGAACACTGAAGCTTTCTTT.

Worth noting for this clone: A junction boundary mismatches the germline segment, possibly from a read error. Within the sample, other DNA sequences also encode this same CDR3. V and J are TRBV19 and TRBJ2-6; possibly TRBD1 for D (6 bases). CDR1 and CDR2 from the germline V gene are LNHDA and SQIVND (reference sequence). This CDR3 spans 17 amino acids. The CDR3 loop reads CASSIPGQTSGANVLTF. The CDR3 DNA reads TGTGCCAGTAGTATTCCTGGACAGACCTCTGGGGCCAACGTCCTGACCTTC.

The rearrangement joins TRBV7-9 to TRBJ2-3; D possibly uses TRBD1 or TRBD2 (5 bases each). Germline CDR1 and CDR2: SEHNR and FQNEAQ (reference sequence). The V end was cut by 0 bases, the J end by 5 bases, with 12 bases between. This CDR3 comprises 15 residues. The CDR3 reads CASSLALGRQDTQYF. The CDR3 coding sequence is TGTGCCAGCAGCTTAGCCTTGGGACGACAAGATACGCAGTATTTT.

The V gene is TRBV7-2, the J gene TRBJ2-7; 7 bases align to TRBD2. Unmatched junction bases numbered 9, after V lost 1 base and J lost 6 bases. The germline CDR1 and CDR2 sequences are SGHTA and FQGNSA. The length of the CDR3 is 15 residues. For the CDR3, the DNA is TGTGCCAGCAGCTTAGTAGTGGGGGGGAGGTCCGAGCAGTACTTC. Translated, it gives CASSLVVGGRSEQYF. Complete variable domain (other parts from reference TRBV7-2 and TRBJ2-7): GAGVSQSPSNKVTEKGKDVELRCDPISGHTALYWYRQSLGQGLEFLIYFQGNSAPDKSGLPSDRFSAERTGGSVSTLTIQRTQQEDSAVYLCASSLVVGGRSEQYFGPGTRLTVT.

The genes are TRBV7-2 and TRBJ2-5; no reliable D call. The CDR3 extends over 15 amino acids. The germline CDR1 and CDR2 sequences are SGHTA and FQGNSA. Between the trimmed V and J ends, which lost 5 bases and 2 bases, there was a span of 15 bases. DNA of the CDR3: TGTGCCAGCAGCCTCGGTACAAGCCAGCAAGAGACCCAGTACTTC. It codes for CASSLGTSQQETQYF.

The chain recombines TRBV28 with TRBJ2-1, with 16 bases aligning to TRBD2. The J segment lost 6 bases and the V segment lost 6 bases, leaving 14 bases of the junction unmatched. This CDR3 region has 19 residues. The V gene's germline CDR1 is MDHEN and CDR2 SYDVKM. Here the CDR3 reads CASRETGLAGGPDGNEQFF. CDR3 coding DNA: TGTGCCAGCAGGGAAACGGGACTAGCGGGAGGGCCGGACGGCAATGAGCAGTTCTTC.

This chain joins TRBV6-1 and TRBJ1-1, with D unclear. Germline assignment: CDR1 MNHNS and CDR2 SASEGT. The V end lost 2 bases, the J end lost 7 bases, and 17 bases lay between the germline ends. The CDR3 contains 15 residues. CDR3 in DNA: TGTGCCAGCAGTGAACAAGGAGGAGATCAGAGTGAAGCTTTCTTT. As protein: CASSEQGGDQSEAFF.

V is TRBV30 and J is TRBJ2-1; the D gene is possibly TRBD2 (6 bases). The CDR3 sequence is 14 residues long. Looked up from germline, CDR1 is GTSNPN and CDR2 is SVGIG (reference sequence). V lost 5 bases and J lost 0, with 11 bases in between. The CDR3 DNA sequence: TGTGCCTGGCTCCGGGGGAGCTCCTACAATGAGCAGTTCTTC. The encoded protein is CAWLRGSSYNEQFF.

The chain joins TRBV10-3 to TRBJ2-3; 8 nucleotides line up with TRBD2. This CDR3 contains 14 residues. The V segment lost 10 bases and the J segment 2 bases; nucleotides outside the gene matches: 8. Germline CDR1 is ENHRY and CDR2 is SYGVKD. The DNA of the CDR3 is TGTGCCAGCGGGTCAGCGGGAGTCACAGATACGCAGTATTTT. It translates to CASGSAGVTDTQYF.

The V gene is TRBV6-1, the J gene TRBJ2-7; TRBD1 might be the D (6 bases). This CDR3 has 14 amino acids. V lost 8 bases and J 7 bases, leaving 21 bases between the germline ends. Germline V lookup: CDR1 MNHNS, CDR2 SASEGT. The DNA for the CDR3 is TGTGCCAGCGAGATGGGGGCCCGTGCCGGAGAGCAGTACTTC. Protein: CASEMGARAGEQYF.

In DNA form, the CDR3 reads TGTGCCAGCAGCCCCGACAGCAACTATGGCTACACCTTC. Protein: CASSPDSNYGYTF. The rearrangement links TRBV7-2 to TRBJ1-2; a possible D gene is TRBD1 (5 bases). This CDR3 is built from 13 residues. Germline CDR1 reads SGHTA; CDR2 reads FQGNSA. Between the trimmed V and J ends, which lost 5 bases and 2 bases, there was a span of 9 bases.

This rearrangement joins TRBV27 to TRBJ2-3; tentatively, D is TRBD1 or TRBD2 (6 bases each). V was pared by 2 bases and J by 2 bases, with 11 bases between. Germline loops: CDR1 MNHEY, CDR2 SMNVEV (reference sequence). This CDR3 region has 15 residues. The CDR3 nucleotides read TGTGCCAGCAGTTTAATGCCGGGGGCCACAGATACGCAGTATTTT. Protein product: CASSLMPGATDTQYF.

The chain employs TRBV2 and TRBJ2-7; possible D gene TRBD1, 6 bases. V dropped 3 bases and J dropped 3 bases, with 15 bases sitting between them. Per germline, CDR1 SNHLY and CDR2 FYNNEI. The CDR3 is 15 amino acids. The CDR3 here is CASSDVGVRGYEQYF. DNA of the CDR3: TGTGCCAGCAGTGACGTCGGGGTCAGGGGCTACGAGCAGTACTTC.

This sequence joins TRBV7-8 and TRBJ1-5; D unresolved. Germline lookup yields CDR1 SGHVS and CDR2 FQNEAQ. V was clipped by 1 base and J by 6 bases, with 13 bases between them. This CDR3 contains 15 residues. Here the CDR3 DNA reads TGTGCCAGCAGCTTAGGTGTCGTGGTGGGTCAGCCCCAGCATTTT. It encodes CASSLGVVVGQPQHF.

The chain employs TRBV5-6 and TRBJ2-5, with 8 bases aligning to TRBD2. The J segment lost 3 bases and the V segment lost 9 bases, leaving 16 bases of the junction unmatched. Per germline, CDR1 SGHDT and CDR2 YYEEEE. The CDR3 consists of 16 residues. As DNA, the CDR3 is TGTGCCACCACCCGACTTCTAGCGGGCGGAAAAGAGACCCAGTACTTC. It encodes CATTRLLAGGKETQYF.

V usage is TRBV13 and J usage is TRBJ2-5, with 8 bases aligning to TRBD1. This CDR3 contains 14 residues. Germline V gene data show CDR1 as PRHDT and CDR2 as FYEKMQ (reference sequence). The J segment lost 5 bases and the V segment lost 1 base, leaving 3 bases of the junction unmatched. The CDR3 DNA reads TGTGCCAGCAGCTTAGCAGGGGGCGTGGAGACCCAGTACTTC. It translates to CASSLAGGVETQYF.